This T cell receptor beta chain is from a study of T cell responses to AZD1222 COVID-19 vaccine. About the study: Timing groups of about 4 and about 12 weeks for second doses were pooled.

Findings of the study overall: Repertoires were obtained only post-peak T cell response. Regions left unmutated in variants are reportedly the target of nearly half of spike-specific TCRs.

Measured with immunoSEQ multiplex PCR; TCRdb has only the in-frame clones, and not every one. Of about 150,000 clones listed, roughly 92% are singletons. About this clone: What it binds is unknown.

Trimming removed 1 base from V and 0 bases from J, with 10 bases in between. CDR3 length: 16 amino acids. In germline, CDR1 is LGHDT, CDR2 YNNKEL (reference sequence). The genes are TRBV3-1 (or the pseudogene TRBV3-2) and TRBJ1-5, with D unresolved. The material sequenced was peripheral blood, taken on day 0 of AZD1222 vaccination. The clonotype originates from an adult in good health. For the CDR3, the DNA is TGTGCCAGCAGCCAAGCCCGGACTTATAGCAATCAGCCCCAGCATTTT. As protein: CASSQARTYSNQPQHF.